The 16 T cell receptor beta chains below all came from one sample that was sequenced in a study of blood T cell repertoires in COVID-19. The repertoire was sequenced with immunoSEQ multiplex PCR; TCRdb's copy has only in-frame clones and lacks some. The sample records roughly 21,000 clones, 80% to 90% being singletons. The specimen was peripheral blood. The receptors shown here come from a woman of 80 years or more with active or convalescent COVID-19.

The gene calls are TRBV6-6 and TRBJ2-5; the D gene is possibly TRBD1 (6 bases). Germline CDR1 is MNHNY and CDR2 is SVGAGI (reference sequence). V was pared by 8 bases and J by 1 base, with 8 bases between. The CDR3 sequence is 12 residues long. CDR3 sequence: CASGTPQETQYF. CDR3 nucleotides: TGTGCCAGCGGGACACCCCAAGAGACCCAGTACTTC.

CDR3 nucleotides: TGTGCCAGGGTGAATATATTAGCGGGGGGGCGTACTAGCACAGATACGCAGTATTTT. This translates into CARVNILAGGRTSTDTQYF. The J gene is TRBJ2-3, the V gene TRBV6-8, with 11 bases lining up with TRBD2. Germline V gene lookup returns CDR1 MNHGY and CDR2 SAAAGT. This CDR3 is 19 amino acids long. After removal of 9 bases from V and 0 bases from J, the junction contained 17 bases not matched to a gene.

The sample holds a few counts of this clone. V gene TRBV11-2 combines with J gene TRBJ1-1, with TRBD1 matching 9 bases. CDR1 is SGHAT, CDR2 FQNNGV, per germline. The CDR3 length is 16 residues. J was trimmed by 4 bases and V by 5 bases; bases with no gene match: 11. The CDR3 reads CASSRQQGAGSTEAFF. In DNA form, the CDR3 reads TGTGCCAGCAGCCGACAACAGGGGGCCGGGAGCACTGAAGCTTTCTTT.

The genes are TRBV7-2 and TRBJ2-7; maybe TRBD2 (6 bases). There are 12 residues in the CDR3. Germline V gives CDR1 SGHTA, CDR2 FQGNSA. Trimming removed 2 bases at V and 6 bases at J, with 8 bases between. Here the CDR3 reads CASSLLGGEQYF. As DNA, the CDR3 is TGTGCCAGCAGCTTATTGGGGGGCGAGCAGTACTTC.

The rearrangement uses TRBV6-5 and TRBJ2-3; D might be TRBD1 (5 bases). Germline CDR1 and CDR2: MNHEY and SVGAGI. The V end lost 4 bases, the J end lost 5 bases, and 16 bases lay between the germline ends. The CDR3 has 15 residues. CDR3 sequence: CASSFNSQGLDTQYF. CDR3 DNA sequence: TGTGCCAGCAGTTTCAATTCGCAGGGTCTAGATACGCAGTATTTT.

V is TRBV4-3 and J is TRBJ2-3; 12 bases line up with TRBD1. Germline-derived CDR1 and CDR2 are LGHNA and YSLEER. Trimming at V came to 0 bases and at J to 7 bases, leaving 5 bases not matched to a gene. There are 16 residues in the CDR3. CDR3 loop: CASSQDPGQGANTQYF. The DNA for the CDR3 is TGCGCCAGCAGCCAAGATCCGGGACAGGGGGCGAATACGCAGTATTTT.

The J gene is TRBJ2-1, the V gene TRBV7-3, with D maybe TRBD2 (6 bases). The V and J ends lost 5 bases and 9 bases respectively, with 20 bases between them. The germline V gene encodes CDR1 SGHTA and CDR2 FQGTGA. The CDR3 covers 15 residues. The CDR3 loop reads CASSLAATSHSEQFF. As DNA, the CDR3 is TGTGCCAGCAGCCTGGCGGCTACTAGCCACAGTGAGCAGTTCTTC.

The chain is built from TRBV5-1 and TRBJ1-1; D is unclear. The CDR3 has 15 residues. With 5 bases removed from V and 4 bases from J, the gap between germline ends came to 18 bases. Germline V gene lookup returns CDR1 SGHRS and CDR2 YFSETQ. The CDR3 loop is CASRWTSARGTEAFF. CDR3 nucleotide sequence: TGCGCCAGCAGATGGACTTCCGCGCGGGGCACTGAAGCTTTCTTT.

The gene calls are TRBV4-1 and TRBJ2-3; 7 positions agree with TRBD2. CDR3 length: 15 residues. The V gene's germline CDR1 is MGHRA and CDR2 YSYEKL. V was pared by 1 base and J by 3 bases, with 4 bases of the junction left unmatched. This CDR3 reads CASSQVGLVTDTQYF. The CDR3 region has the DNA TGCGCCAGCAGCCAAGTCGGACTAGTTACAGATACGCAGTATTTT.

The genes are TRBV4-2 and TRBJ1-2; 7 nucleotides match TRBD1. Losses at the gene ends were 7 bases for V and 8 bases for J; bases not matched to a gene: 13. In germline, CDR1 is LGHNA, CDR2 YNFKEQ. The CDR3 contains 14 residues. This chain's CDR3 is CASKHSTGKFGYTF. The CDR3 nucleotides read TGTGCCAGCAAACATTCGACAGGGAAGTTCGGCTACACCTTC.

V and J are TRBV11-2 and TRBJ2-7; TRBD2 matches at 7 bases. The CDR3 runs 18 residues. Germline lookup yields CDR1 SGHAT and CDR2 FQNNGV. Trimming cost V 1 base and J 2 bases; bases outside gene matches: 14. The DNA for the CDR3 is TGTGCCAGCAGCTTAGGGTATATAACGACGCGGGAGCCCTACGAGCAGTACTTC. Translation gives CASSLGYITTREPYEQYF.

The rearrangement joins TRBV5-6 to TRBJ2-2; TRBD1 matches at 11 bases. V gave up 3 bases and J gave up 15 bases; unmatched junction bases: 22. Germline CDR1 reads SGHDT; CDR2 reads YYEEEE. The CDR3 consists of 18 residues. The CDR3 DNA sequence: TGTGCCAGCAGCTCATTAACTTTAATGGACAGGGGGCCGCACACGGTGTTTTTT. Translation gives CASSSLTLMDRGPHTVFF.

V usage is TRBV5-1 and J usage is TRBJ2-1; D possibly corresponds to TRBD2 (12 bases). The V and J ends lost 3 bases and 1 base respectively, with 32 bases between them. There are 22 residues in the CDR3. The germline gives CDR1 SGHRS, CDR2 YFSETQ. CDR3 in DNA: TGCGCCAGCAGCTCTTGGACAGGGGGCACTAGCGGGAGGCTTGGGTCCTACAATGAGCAGTTCTTC. Its translation is CASSSWTGGTSGRLGSYNEQFF.

The rearrangement links TRBV3-1 (or the pseudogene TRBV3-2) to TRBJ1-5; possibly TRBD1 for D (6 bases). Germline V lookup: CDR1 LGHDT, CDR2 YNNKEL (reference sequence). V was pared by 4 bases and J by 2 bases, with 18 bases between. The CDR3 contains 17 residues. CDR3 protein: CASSRSGGARGNQPQHF. The CDR3 DNA sequence: TGTGCCAGCAGCCGAAGTGGGGGGGCCCGGGGCAATCAGCCCCAGCATTTT.

V gene TRBV10-3 combines with J gene TRBJ1-3; 7 nucleotides match TRBD1. V lost 10 bases to trimming and J lost 4 bases; unmatched junction nucleotides: 4. The CDR3 extends over 12 amino acids. The germline gives CDR1 ENHRY, CDR2 SYGVKD. CDR3 residues: CASTGVGNTIYF. CDR3 sequence (DNA): TGTGCCAGCACAGGGGTAGGAAACACCATATATTTT.

The V gene is TRBV6-1, the J gene TRBJ2-4; 9 positions agree with TRBD1. The CDR3 sequence is 18 residues long. The V segment lost 4 bases and the J segment 6 bases; nucleotides outside the gene matches: 16. CDR1 is MNHNS and CDR2 is SASEGT in the germline V gene. The DNA of the CDR3 is TGTGCCAGCAGTGGAATACCGGGACAGGGTGGGAGGTTAAACATTCAGTACTTC. Its translation is CASSGIPGQGGRLNIQYF.